One and the same sample provided the 9 T cell receptor beta chains below, sequenced in a study of beta chain features in type 1 diabetes listed by TCRdb under 2018. General conclusions and limits of the study: A moderate but significant shortening of TCRB CDR3 length was observed in type 1 diabetes patients in all four CD4+ subsets.

These receptors have no identified antigens. Library preparation was by the immunoSEQ multiplex PCR assay. All of the isolated RNA was reverse transcribed with the High Capacity cDNA Reverse Transcription Kit, so expressed TCRB transcripts were sequenced. Drawn from immuneACCESS, this table holds only the in-frame rearrangements with V and J called that TCRdb kept. Clones are partly lost; checked studies trace under half to an unresolved V gene and leave the rest unexplained. Within this sample are 200,000 to 300,000 clones, with roughly 20% of them counted one time only. The ten largest clones take up less than 0.035% of the sample. Specimen: naive CD4+ T cells from blood. Reading the label with the study, this specimen's cell subset or site is: true naive CD4+ T cells. These receptors were collected from a woman aged 40 to 49 with type 1 diabetes.

The sample holds a few counts of this clone. Different DNA sequences within this sample yield the same CDR3. The chain uses TRBV29-1 and TRBJ1-5, with D tentatively TRBD1 (5 bases). The germline V and J ends were trimmed by 6 bases and 4 bases, with 10 bases remaining between them. This CDR3 contains 12 residues. Germline V gene sequence: CDR1 SQVTM, CDR2 ANQGSEA. In nucleotides, the CDR3 is TGCAGCGTAGGGGAGGGGAATCAGCCCCAGCATTTT. Translating it yields CSVGEGNQPQHF.

This clone showed up just a few times. The V gene is TRBV9, the J gene TRBJ2-1; 10 nucleotides align to TRBD1. Germline loops: CDR1 SGDLS, CDR2 YYNGEE. CDR3 length: 16 residues. J lost 4 bases, V lost 1 base, and 5 bases had no gene match. This CDR3 is CASSVSRDRGYNEQFF. The DNA of the CDR3 is TGTGCCAGCAGCGTAAGCCGGGACAGGGGATACAATGAGCAGTTCTTC.

The chain couples TRBV19 to TRBJ2-1; TRBD1 is a possible D gene (5 bases). The CDR3 is 15 residues long. Trimming shortened V by 5 bases and J by 0 bases, and 11 bases separated the two germline ends. Germline V lookup: CDR1 LNHDA, CDR2 SQIVND (reference sequence). In DNA form, the CDR3 reads TGTGCCAGTAGTGGGGCCACTGACTCCTACAATGAGCAGTTCTTC. This translates into CASSGATDSYNEQFF.

This chain joins TRBV7-2 and TRBJ2-3; 7 bases map to TRBD2. The CDR3 runs to 16 residues. Per the germline V gene, CDR1 is SGHTA and CDR2 is FQGNSA. J was trimmed by 3 bases and V by 4 bases; bases with no gene match: 10. The CDR3 nucleotides read TGTGCCAGCAGCTCTAGCGGCCCCCCGGGGACAGATACGCAGTATTTT. As protein: CASSSSGPPGTDTQYF.

This chain joins TRBV4-3 and TRBJ1-5; no definite D call. Germline V lookup: CDR1 LGHNA, CDR2 YSLEER. V was trimmed by 0 bases and J by 6 bases, leaving 9 bases between them. The CDR3 length is 14 residues. The chain's CDR3 is CASSQDEGTQPQHF. The CDR3, as DNA: TGCGCCAGCAGCCAAGATGAGGGAACTCAGCCCCAGCATTTT.

The chain joins TRBV7-2 to TRBJ1-5; D may be TRBD1 (6 bases). CDR3 length: 15 amino acids. V lost 5 bases and J lost 7, with 18 bases in between. Germline assignment: CDR1 SGHTA and CDR2 FQGNSA. CDR3 nucleotides: TGTGCCAGCAGCCTAACTGGGACAAAGGGGCAGCCCCAGCATTTT. Its protein is CASSLTGTKGQPQHF.

The chain couples TRBV2 to TRBJ1-1; D possibly corresponds to TRBD1 (5 bases). Trimming took off 6 bases at V and 3 bases at J, with 14 bases between the two ends. The CDR3 has 14 amino acids. Per germline, CDR1 SNHLY and CDR2 FYNNEI. The CDR3 here is CASRIREWDTEAFF. In DNA form, the CDR3 reads TGTGCCAGCAGAATCAGGGAATGGGACACTGAAGCTTTCTTT.

The rearrangement uses TRBV7-2 and TRBJ2-1; TRBD1 is a possible D gene (5 bases). The CDR3 length is 14 residues. Trimming took off 0 bases at V and 10 bases at J, with 13 bases between the two ends. Per germline, CDR1 SGHTA and CDR2 FQGNSA. Here the CDR3 DNA reads TGTGCCAGCAGCTTAGCGGGGCAGGGCTACGAGCAGTTCTTC. Protein product: CASSLAGQGYEQFF.

This clone was seen more than once but under ten times. This chain uses TRBV2 with TRBJ1-6; 8 bases map to TRBD1. There are 14 residues in the CDR3. V lost 4 bases, J lost 10 bases, and 6 bases stayed unmatched. Germline values: CDR1 SNHLY, CDR2 FYNNEI. CDR3 in DNA: TGTGCCAGCAGTGCGAGGACAGGGATCTCACCCCTCCACTTT. Translation gives CASSARTGISPLHF.